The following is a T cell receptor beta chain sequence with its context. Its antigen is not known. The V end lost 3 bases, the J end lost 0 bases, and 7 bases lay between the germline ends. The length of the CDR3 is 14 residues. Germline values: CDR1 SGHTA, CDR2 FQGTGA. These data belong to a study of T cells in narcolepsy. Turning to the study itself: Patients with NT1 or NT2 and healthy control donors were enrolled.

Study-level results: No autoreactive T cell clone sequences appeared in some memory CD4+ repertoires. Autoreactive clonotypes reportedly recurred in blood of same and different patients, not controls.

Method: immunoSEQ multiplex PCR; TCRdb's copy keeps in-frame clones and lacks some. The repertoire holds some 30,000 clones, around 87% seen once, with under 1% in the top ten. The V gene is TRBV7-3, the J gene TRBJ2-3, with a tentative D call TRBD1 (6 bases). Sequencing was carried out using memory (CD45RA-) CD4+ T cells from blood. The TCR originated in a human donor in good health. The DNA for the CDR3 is TGTGCCAGCAGCTTGGGACACAGCACAGATACGCAGTATTTT. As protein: CASSLGHSTDTQYF.